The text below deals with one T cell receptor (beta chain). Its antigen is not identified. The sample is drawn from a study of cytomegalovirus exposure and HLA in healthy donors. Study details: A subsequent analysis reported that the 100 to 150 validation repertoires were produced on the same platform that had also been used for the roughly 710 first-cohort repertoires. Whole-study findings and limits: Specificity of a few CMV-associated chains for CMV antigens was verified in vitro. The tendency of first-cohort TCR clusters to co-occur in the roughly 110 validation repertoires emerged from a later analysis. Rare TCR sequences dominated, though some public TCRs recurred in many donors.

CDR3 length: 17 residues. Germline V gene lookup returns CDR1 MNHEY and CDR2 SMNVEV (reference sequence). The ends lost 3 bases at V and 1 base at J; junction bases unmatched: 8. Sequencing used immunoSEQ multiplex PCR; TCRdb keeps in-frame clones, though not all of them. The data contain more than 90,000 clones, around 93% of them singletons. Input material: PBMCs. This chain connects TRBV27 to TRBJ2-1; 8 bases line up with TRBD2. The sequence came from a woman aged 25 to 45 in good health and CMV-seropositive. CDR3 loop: CASSFRWGTSSYNEQFF. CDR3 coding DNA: TGTGCCAGCAGTTTCCGGTGGGGGACTAGTTCCTACAATGAGCAGTTCTTC.